This T cell receptor (beta chain) was sequenced in a study of siplizumab effects on memory and regulatory T cells. Produced via immunoSEQ multiplex PCR; TCRdb's table is partial and in-frame only. The sample has fewer than 120,000 clones; 80% to 95% are singletons. Looked up from germline, CDR1 is SGHTA and CDR2 is FQGNSA. Trimming left V 5 bases short and J 6 bases short, with 11 bases between. CDR3 length equals 13 residues. This sequence was found in a human donor in good health. The sequencing sample was made of CD4+ T cells sorted from blood. This rearrangement joins TRBV7-2 to TRBJ2-1; weak D call: TRBD1 (6 bases). Written as DNA, the CDR3 is TGTGCCAGCAGCATAACAGGGAGCAATGAGCAGTTCTTC. Translation gives CASSITGSNEQFF.